These T cell receptor beta chains were read from a single sample in a study of CD8+CD57+ T cells in acquired aplastic anemia. TCRdb re-analysed the reads in MiXCR, keeping a single row per CDR3 protein. The sample yields approximately 81,000 distinct CDR3 sequences, about 45% seen once. Sequences were obtained from sorted CD4+, CD8+, or CD8+CD57+ T cells (not recorded which) from PBMCs. The receptors here all came from a human donor in good health, serving as a control. Each CDR3 is given with its conserved first and last residue. D genes are given only for firm matches. Clone size, where shown, is once, few, many, or a class for clones that have expanded.

>many|.|TRBJ2-7|16|TRBV10-3
TGTGCCATCAGTGACCTAGGGGGAGGGGGTACGTACGAGCAGTACTTC
CAISDLGGGGTYEQYF
>.|.|TRBJ2-7|13|TRBV30
TGTGCCTGGAGTCGAGACTATTCCTACGAGCAGTACTTC
CAWSRDYSYEQYF
>few|.|TRBJ1-3|15|TRBV12-3/TRBV12-4
TGTGCCAGCAGTATGACAGTTATTGTTGGAAACACCATATATTTT
CASSMTVIVGNTIYF
>.|.|TRBJ1-1|13|TRBV2
TGTGCCAGCGGCGGTTTCATGAACACTGAAGCTTTCTTT
CASGGFMNTEAFF
>.|TRBD2|TRBJ2-1|17|TRBV12-3/TRBV12-4
TGTGCCAGCAGTTCCCCCCTCGGGACTAGCGACTACAATGAGCAGTTCTTC
CASSSPLGTSDYNEQFF
>.|.|TRBJ2-3|16|TRBV24-1
TGTGCCACCAGTGACCCTGAGGGGGTCCCGAGACCGACGCAGTATTTT
CATSDPEGVPRPTQYF
>many|.|TRBJ2-3|15|TRBV2
TGTGCCAGCAGTGAATACAGGGACCCAACAGATACGCAGTATTTT
CASSEYRDPTDTQYF
>few|.|TRBJ1-5|15|TRBV6-7
TGTGCCAGCATGGGGAGGGCATGTAGCAATCAGCCCCAGCATTTT
CASMGRACSNQPQHF
>many|.|TRBJ1-4|12|TRBV7-9
TGTGCCAGCAGCTACGGGGGGGAAAAACTGTTTTTT
CASSYGGEKLFF
>.|.|TRBJ2-5|13|TRBV27
.
CASSSSGQETQYF
>many|.|TRBJ2-2|15|TRBV19
TGTGCCAGTAGTTCCTCCAGGGCCAACACCGGGGAGCTGTTTTTT
CASSSSRANTGELFF
>.|.|TRBJ2-7|13|TRBV7-2
TGTGCCAGCAGCTTAGAGGCGCGGTGGGAGCAGTACTTC
CASSLEARWEQYF
>.|TRBD2|TRBJ2-5|16|TRBV25-1
TGTGCCAGCAGTGCCCTAGCGGGGGGATTCGGGGAGACCCAGTACTTC
CASSALAGGFGETQYF
>many|.|TRBJ1-1|12|TRBV12-3/TRBV12-4
TGTGCCAGCAGCGAGGGTACCGCTGAAGCTTTCTTT
CASSEGTAEAFF
>.|TRBD1|TRBJ1-6|13|TRBV2
TGTGCCAGCACGGGACAGGATACTTCACCCCTCCACTTT
CASTGQDTSPLHF
>.|.|TRBJ1-1|15|TRBV6-5
TGTGCCAGCAGTTACGAGGGGGGCGCGAGCACTGAAGCTTTCTTT
CASSYEGGASTEAFF
>many|TRBD2|TRBJ2-1|17|TRBV15
TGTGCCACCAGGAGACTAGCGGGGGGCCTTTCTGACAATGAGCAGTTCTTC
CATRRLAGGLSDNEQFF
>many|TRBD1|TRBJ1-1|12|TRBV9
TGTGCCAGCAGCCAGGGACAGGGTCAAGCTTTCTTT
CASSQGQGQAFF
>many|.|TRBJ1-2|14|TRBV6-1
TGTGCCAGCGGTACGAAGGGTTTGGACTATGGCTACACCTTC
CASGTKGLDYGYTF
>many|.|TRBJ2-1|13|TRBV19
TGTGCCAGTAAGGTGAGCTCCTACAATGAGCAGTTCTTC
CASKVSSYNEQFF
>many|.|TRBJ1-2|14|TRBV5-1
TGCGCCAGCAGCCAAGGAGACATTAACTATGGCTACACCTTC
CASSQGDINYGYTF
>.|.|TRBJ2-7|12|TRBV12-3/TRBV12-4
TGTGCCAGCGGTTTAAGCCGATACGAGCAGTACTTC
CASGLSRYEQYF
>many|.|TRBJ2-2|13|TRBV13
TGTGCCAGCAGCTACGAGAGAACCGGGGAGCTGTTTTTT
CASSYERTGELFF
>.|.|TRBJ1-5|13|TRBV20-1
TGCAGTGCTAGACAGCTACCTGCCCAGCCCCAGCATTTT
CSARQLPAQPQHF
>once|.|TRBJ1-1|14|TRBV19
TGTGCCAGTACTCCCTCGACAGGTATGATCGAAGCTTTCTTT
CASTPSTGMIEAFF
>.|.|TRBJ1-3|16|TRBV25-1
TGTGCCAGCAGTGCTGATGTCCGGGGCATTGGAAACACCATATATTTT
CASSADVRGIGNTIYF
>.|.|TRBJ1-5|14|TRBV9
TGTGCCGGCAGCGCCACAACTAGCAATCAGCCCCAGCATTTT
CAGSATTSNQPQHF
>.|.|TRBJ1-2|14|TRBV20-1
TGCAGTGCTAGAGATCTTTCGGATAACTATGGCTACACCTTC
CSARDLSDNYGYTF